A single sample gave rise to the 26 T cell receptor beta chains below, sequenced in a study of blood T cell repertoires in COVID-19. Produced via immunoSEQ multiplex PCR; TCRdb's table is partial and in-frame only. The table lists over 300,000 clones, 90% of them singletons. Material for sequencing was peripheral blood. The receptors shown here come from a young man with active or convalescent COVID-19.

The DNA for the CDR3 is TGTGCCATCAGTGACGTGCGGGACAGTTTTAACTATGGCTACACCTTC. This gives the protein CAISDVRDSFNYGYTF. The chain has TRBV10-3 and TRBJ1-2; TRBD1 matches at 7 bases. The germline V gene encodes CDR1 ENHRY and CDR2 SYGVKD. V shed 3 bases, J shed 1 base, and the junction held 8 bases outside the gene matches. The CDR3 runs 16 residues.

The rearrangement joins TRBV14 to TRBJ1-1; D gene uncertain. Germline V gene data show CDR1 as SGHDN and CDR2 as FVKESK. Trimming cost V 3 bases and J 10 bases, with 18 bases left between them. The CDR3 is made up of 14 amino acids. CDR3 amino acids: CASSHSSLVQRAFF. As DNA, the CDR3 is TGTGCCAGCAGCCATAGCTCGTTGGTTCAGCGAGCTTTCTTT.

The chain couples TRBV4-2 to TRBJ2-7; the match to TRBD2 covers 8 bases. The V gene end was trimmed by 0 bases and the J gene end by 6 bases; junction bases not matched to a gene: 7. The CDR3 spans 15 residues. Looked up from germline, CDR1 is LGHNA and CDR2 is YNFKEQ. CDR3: CASSQDFRTSFEQYF. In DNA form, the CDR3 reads TGTGCCAGCAGCCAAGATTTTCGGACTAGCTTCGAGCAGTACTTC.

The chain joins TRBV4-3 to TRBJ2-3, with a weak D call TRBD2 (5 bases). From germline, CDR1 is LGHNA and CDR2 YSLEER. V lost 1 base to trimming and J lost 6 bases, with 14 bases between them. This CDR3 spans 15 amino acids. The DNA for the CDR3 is TGCGCCAGCAGCCAAGGACTTCCCGCGGGTGATACGCAGTATTTT. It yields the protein CASSQGLPAGDTQYF.

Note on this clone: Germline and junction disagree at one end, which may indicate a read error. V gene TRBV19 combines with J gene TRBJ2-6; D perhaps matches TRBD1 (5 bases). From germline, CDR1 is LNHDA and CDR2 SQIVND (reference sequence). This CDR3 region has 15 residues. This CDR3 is CASSIGQTGANVLTF. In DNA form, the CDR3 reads TGTGCCAGTAGTATAGGCCAGACTGGGGCCAACGTGCTGACTTTC.

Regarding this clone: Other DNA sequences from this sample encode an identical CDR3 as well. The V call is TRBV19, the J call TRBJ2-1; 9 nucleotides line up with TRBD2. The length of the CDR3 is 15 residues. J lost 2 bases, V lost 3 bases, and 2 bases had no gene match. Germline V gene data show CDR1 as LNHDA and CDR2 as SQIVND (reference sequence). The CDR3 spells CASSILAGTYNEQFF. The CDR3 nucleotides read TGTGCCAGTAGTATTCTAGCGGGGACCTACAATGAGCAGTTCTTC.

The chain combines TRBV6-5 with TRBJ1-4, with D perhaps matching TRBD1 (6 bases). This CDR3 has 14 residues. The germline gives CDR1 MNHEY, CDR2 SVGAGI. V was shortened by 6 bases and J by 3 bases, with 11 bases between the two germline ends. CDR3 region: CASRRDTANEKLFF. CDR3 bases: TGTGCCAGCAGGAGGGACACCGCTAATGAAAAACTGTTTTTT.

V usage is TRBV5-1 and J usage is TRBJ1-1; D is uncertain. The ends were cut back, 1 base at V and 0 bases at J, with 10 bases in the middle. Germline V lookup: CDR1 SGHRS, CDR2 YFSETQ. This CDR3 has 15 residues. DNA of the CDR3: TGCGCCAGCAGCTTGTACACAGCCATGAACACTGAAGCTTTCTTT. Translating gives CASSLYTAMNTEAFF.

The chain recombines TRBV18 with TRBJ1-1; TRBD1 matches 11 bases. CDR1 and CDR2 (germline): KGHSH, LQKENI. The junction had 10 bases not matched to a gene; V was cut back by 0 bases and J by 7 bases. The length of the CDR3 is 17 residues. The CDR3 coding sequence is TGTGCCAGCTCACCACCGGCCGGGACAGGGGGGAATGATGAAGCTTTCTTT. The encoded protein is CASSPPAGTGGNDEAFF.

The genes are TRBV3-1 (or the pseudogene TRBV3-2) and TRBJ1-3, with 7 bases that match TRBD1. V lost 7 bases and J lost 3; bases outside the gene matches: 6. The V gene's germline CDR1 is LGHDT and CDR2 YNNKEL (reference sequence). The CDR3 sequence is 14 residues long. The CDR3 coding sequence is TGTGCCAGCATCTCGACAGGGAGTGGAAACACCATATATTTT. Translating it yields CASISTGSGNTIYF.

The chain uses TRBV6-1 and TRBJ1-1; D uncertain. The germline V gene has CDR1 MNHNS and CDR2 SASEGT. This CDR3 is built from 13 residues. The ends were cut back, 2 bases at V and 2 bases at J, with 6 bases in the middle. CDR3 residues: CASSESRNTEAFF. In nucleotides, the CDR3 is TGTGCCAGCAGTGAATCCAGAAACACTGAAGCTTTCTTT.

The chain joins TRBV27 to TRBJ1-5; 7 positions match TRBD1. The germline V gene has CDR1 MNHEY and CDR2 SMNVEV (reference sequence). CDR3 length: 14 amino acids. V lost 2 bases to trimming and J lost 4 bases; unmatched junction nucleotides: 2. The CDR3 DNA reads TGTGCCAGCAGTTTAGACAGGGTAAATCAGCCCCAGCATTTT. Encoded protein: CASSLDRVNQPQHF.

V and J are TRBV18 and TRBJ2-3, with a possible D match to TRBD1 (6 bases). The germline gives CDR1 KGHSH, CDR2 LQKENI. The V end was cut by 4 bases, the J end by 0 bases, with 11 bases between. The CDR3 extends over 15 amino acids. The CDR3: CASSRPTGSTDTQYF. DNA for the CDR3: TGTGCCAGCTCACGACCGACAGGAAGCACAGATACGCAGTATTTT.

The CDR3 DNA is TGTGCCAGCAGTGACGCGGGACAGGGGTACCAAGAGACCCAGTACTTC. The encoded protein is CASSDAGQGYQETQYF. V and J are TRBV2 and TRBJ2-5; 10 bases are shared with TRBD1. The CDR3 covers 16 residues. The V segment lost 3 bases and the J segment 0 bases; nucleotides outside the gene matches: 4. Germline V gene sequence: CDR1 SNHLY, CDR2 FYNNEI.

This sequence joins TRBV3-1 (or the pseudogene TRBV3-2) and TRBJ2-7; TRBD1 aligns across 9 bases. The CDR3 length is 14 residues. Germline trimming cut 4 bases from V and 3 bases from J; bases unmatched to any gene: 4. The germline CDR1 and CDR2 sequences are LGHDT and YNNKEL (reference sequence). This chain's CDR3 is CASSPRQGGYEQYF. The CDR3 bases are TGTGCCAGCAGCCCAAGACAGGGGGGCTACGAGCAGTACTTC.

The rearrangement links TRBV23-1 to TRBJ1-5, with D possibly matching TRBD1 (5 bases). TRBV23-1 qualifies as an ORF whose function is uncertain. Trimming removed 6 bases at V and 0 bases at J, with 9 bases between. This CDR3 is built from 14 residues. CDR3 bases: TGCGCCAGCAGCAAGGGGTATAGCAATCAGCCCCAGCATTTT. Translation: CASSKGYSNQPQHF.

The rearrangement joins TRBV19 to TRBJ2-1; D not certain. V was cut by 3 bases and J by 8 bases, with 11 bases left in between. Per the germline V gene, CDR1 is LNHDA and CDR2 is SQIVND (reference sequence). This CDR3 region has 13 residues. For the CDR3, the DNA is TGTGCCAGTAGTATTGGGCTAATCGATGAGCAGTTCTTC. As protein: CASSIGLIDEQFF.

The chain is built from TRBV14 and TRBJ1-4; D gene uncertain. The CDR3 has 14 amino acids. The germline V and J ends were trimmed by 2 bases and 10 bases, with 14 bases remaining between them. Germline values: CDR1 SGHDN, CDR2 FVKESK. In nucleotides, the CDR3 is TGTGCCAGCAGCCAACGTAGATACCCAGGAAAACTGTTTTTT. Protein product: CASSQRRYPGKLFF.

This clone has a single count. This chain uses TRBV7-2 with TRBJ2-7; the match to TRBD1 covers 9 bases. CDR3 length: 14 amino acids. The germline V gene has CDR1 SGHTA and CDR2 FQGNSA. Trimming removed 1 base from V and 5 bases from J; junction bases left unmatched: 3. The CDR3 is CASSLDRGLDEQYF. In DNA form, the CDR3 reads TGTGCCAGCAGCTTAGACAGGGGGCTGGACGAGCAGTACTTC.

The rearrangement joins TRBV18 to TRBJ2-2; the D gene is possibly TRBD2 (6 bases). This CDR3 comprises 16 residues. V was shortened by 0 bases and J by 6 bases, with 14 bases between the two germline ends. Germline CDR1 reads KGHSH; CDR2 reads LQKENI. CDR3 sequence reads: CASSPPPGTGAGELFF. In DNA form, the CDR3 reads TGTGCCAGCTCACCACCACCCGGGACTGGGGCCGGGGAGCTGTTTTTT. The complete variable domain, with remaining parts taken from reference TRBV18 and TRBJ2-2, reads NAGVMQNPRHLVRRRGQEARLRCSPMKGHSHVYWYRQLPEEGLKFMVYLQKENIIDESGMPKERFSAEFPKEGPSILRIQQVVRGDSAAYFCASSPPPGTGAGELFFGEGSRLTVL.

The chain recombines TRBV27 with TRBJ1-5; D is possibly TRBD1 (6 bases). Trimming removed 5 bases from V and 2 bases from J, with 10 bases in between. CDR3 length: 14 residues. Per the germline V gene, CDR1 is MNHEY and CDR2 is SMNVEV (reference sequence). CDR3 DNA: TGTGCCAGCAGTACAGGGTACGGCAATCAGCCCCAGCATTTT. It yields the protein CASSTGYGNQPQHF.

CDR3 in amino acids: CASRLGIMNTEAFF. CDR3 sequence (DNA): TGTGCCAGCAGACTTGGTATTATGAACACTGAAGCTTTCTTT. The rearrangement joins TRBV2 to TRBJ1-1; D call uncertain. Germline V CDR1 and CDR2: SNHLY, FYNNEI. The CDR3 totals 14 residues. With 6 bases removed from V and 0 bases from J, the gap between germline ends came to 11 bases.

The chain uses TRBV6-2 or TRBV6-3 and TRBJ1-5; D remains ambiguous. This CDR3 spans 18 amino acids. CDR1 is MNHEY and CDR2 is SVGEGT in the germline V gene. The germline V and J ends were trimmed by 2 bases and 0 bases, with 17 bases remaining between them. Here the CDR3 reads CASSYNLGSDYSNQPQHF. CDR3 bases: TGTGCCAGCAGTTACAATCTTGGATCCGACTATAGCAATCAGCCCCAGCATTTT.

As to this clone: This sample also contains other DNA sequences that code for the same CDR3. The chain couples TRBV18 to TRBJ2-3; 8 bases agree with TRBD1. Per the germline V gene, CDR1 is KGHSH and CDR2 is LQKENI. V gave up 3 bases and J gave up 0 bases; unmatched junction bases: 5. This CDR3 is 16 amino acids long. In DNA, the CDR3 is TGTGCCAGCTCACCCCTCGGACAGGGTAGCACAGATACGCAGTATTTT. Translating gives CASSPLGQGSTDTQYF.

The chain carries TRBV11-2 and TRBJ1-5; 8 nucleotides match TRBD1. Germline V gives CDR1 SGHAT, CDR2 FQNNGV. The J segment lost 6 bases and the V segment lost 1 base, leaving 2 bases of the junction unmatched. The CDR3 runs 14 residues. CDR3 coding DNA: TGTGCCAGCAGCTTAGTACAGGGGGGTCAGCCCCAGCATTTT. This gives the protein CASSLVQGGQPQHF.

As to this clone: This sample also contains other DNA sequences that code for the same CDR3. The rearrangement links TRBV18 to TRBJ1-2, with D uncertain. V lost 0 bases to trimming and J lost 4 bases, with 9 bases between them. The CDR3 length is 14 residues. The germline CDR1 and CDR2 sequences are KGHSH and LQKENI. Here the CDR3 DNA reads TGTGCCAGCTCACCACCTGAGACGGGCTATGGCTACACCTTC. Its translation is CASSPPETGYGYTF.